The present T cell receptor (beta chain) was sequenced within a study of blood T cells in healthy people across ages. Next came a second PCR, run for about 6 to 12 cycles, which used a sample-barcoded 5' primer along with a J-beta primer mix. TCRdb used MiXCR to reprocess the 5' RACE reads, holding one entry per CDR3 protein. Of over a million distinct CDR3 sequences listed, almost 25% are singletons. The study, taken as a whole, reports: The study found TCR beta diversity correlated strongly with naive T cell percentage.

V was cut by 1 base and J by 0 bases, with 7 bases left in between. The germline V gene encodes CDR1 SGHVS and CDR2 FQNEAQ. The CDR3 covers 15 residues. Total RNA was extracted at no less than 5.5 micrograms per sample. A note on this clonotype: Its antigen is unknown.

The sample also formed part of further work on T cells of mothers and their children. That paper adds: Donors were three healthy Caucasian mothers and their six children.

The chain couples TRBV7-8 to TRBJ2-4; D gene ambiguous. Sequences were obtained from blood. The receptor comes from a girl aged 2-10 years in good health. The CDR3 nucleotides are TGTGCCAGCAGCTTAGGCAGACTAGCCAAAAACATTCAGTACTTC. It is translated as CASSLGRLAKNIQYF. The complete variable domain, with remaining parts taken from reference TRBV7-8 and TRBJ2-4, reads GAGVSQSPRYKVAKRGQDVALRCDPISGHVSLFWYQQALGQGPEFLTYFQNEAQLDKSGLPSDRFFAERPEGSVSTLKIQRTQQEDSAVYLCASSLGRLAKNIQYFGAGTRLSVL.